These T cell receptor beta chains were read from a single sample in a study of vaccination and CD4 T cells after COVID-19. Antigen specificity for these receptors is unknown. MiXCR, run by TCRdb on the PCR reads, gives a single entry per CDR3 protein. Of about 7,300 distinct CDR3 sequences listed, 51% are singletons. The sequencing sample was made of CD4+ T cells from blood, cultured in vitro. The receptor source for this set is a human donor who had recovered from COVID-19. CDR3s include the opening cysteine and the closing phenylalanine or tryptophan. D genes are given only for firm matches. Rows give clone size only sometimes, using once, few, many, or a class for an expanded clone.

v_gene	d_gene	j_gene	abundance	CDR3nt	CDR3aa
TRBV27	TRBD2	TRBJ2-3	-	TGTGCCAGCAGTTTAAGGCTAGCGGGAGTGGGGATAGATACGCAGTATTTT	CASSLRLAGVGIDTQYF
TRBV20-1	-	TRBJ2-3	-	TGCAGTGCTACCGTAGCGGCAGATACGCAGTATTTT	CSATVAADTQYF
TRBV15	TRBD1	TRBJ2-7	-	TGTGCCACCAGCAGAGGGTCAGGGGGTGGCGAGCAGTACTTC	CATSRGSGGGEQYF
TRBV6-5	-	TRBJ2-3	large	TGTGCCAGCAGTTACCTCGCAATAACCCGAAGCACAGATACGCAGTATTTT	CASSYLAITRSTDTQYF
TRBV20-1	TRBD2	TRBJ2-5	-	TGCAGTGCTAGAGATTTGGCGGGGGGGCTGGAGACCCAGTACTTC	CSARDLAGGLETQYF
TRBV5-4	-	TRBJ1-2	few	TGTGCCAGCAGCTTAGTCGGACAGTCCGCCTATGGCTACACCTTC	CASSLVGQSAYGYTF
TRBV19	-	TRBJ1-5	-	TGTGCCAGTTCTCAGAGGACGGACCCTAAGTATAGCAATCAGCCCCAGCATTTT	CASSQRTDPKYSNQPQHF
TRBV6-2/TRBV6-3	-	TRBJ1-6	few	TGTGCCAGCAAACAGGCTAATTCACCCCTCCACTTT	CASKQANSPLHF
TRBV7-2	-	TRBJ2-2	-	TGTGCCAGCAGCTTTAGCGGCAAAGGGGAGCTGTTTTTT	CASSFSGKGELFF
TRBV6-2/TRBV6-3	TRBD1	TRBJ2-7	few	TGTGCCAGCAGCCCCGGGGACAGAAACTACGAGCAGTACTTC	CASSPGDRNYEQYF
TRBV5-1	TRBD1	TRBJ2-1	-	TGCGCCAGCAGCTTAGGGACAGGGATCGATGAGCAGTTCTTC	CASSLGTGIDEQFF
TRBV20-1	-	TRBJ2-5	-	TGCAGTGCTAGACCCGGCTTTGGAGAGACCCAGTACTTC	CSARPGFGETQYF
TRBV6-2/TRBV6-3	-	TRBJ1-1	medium-sized	TGTGCCAGCAGTTACGGGTTGGTCACTGAAGCTTTCTTT	CASSYGLVTEAFF
TRBV7-6	-	TRBJ2-5	-	TGTGCCAGCAGCTTAGCTTGGACTACGTCAGAGACCCAGTACTTC	CASSLAWTTSETQYF
TRBV7-2	-	TRBJ2-1	-	TGTGCCAGCAGTCAACCCAGGGTTTATGAGCAGTTCTTC	CASSQPRVYEQFF
TRBV19	-	TRBJ1-2	-	TGTGCCAGTAGTATGGTCCAGAACTATGGCTACACCTTC	CASSMVQNYGYTF
TRBV12-3/TRBV12-4	-	TRBJ1-2	-	TGTGCCAGCAGATTTAGGACAGTTGAAAACTATGGCTACACCTTC	CASRFRTVENYGYTF
TRBV29-1	TRBD1	TRBJ1-1	-	TGCAGCGTTGAAGATAGAAGGGGGCCCTCTATGAACACTGAAGCTTTCTTT	CSVEDRRGPSMNTEAFF
TRBV7-6	-	TRBJ1-5	-	TGTGCCAGCAGCTTATCGGGGGGACGCAATCAGCCCCAGCATTTT	CASSLSGGRNQPQHF
TRBV4-3	-	TRBJ1-5	large	TGCGCCAGCAGCCAAGATTGGGGGAAAGTTCAGCCCCAGCATTTT	CASSQDWGKVQPQHF
TRBV5-1	-	TRBJ2-2	-	TGCGCCAGCAGCTTGGACGGGGGTGCCGGGGAGCTGTTTTTT	CASSLDGGAGELFF
TRBV7-2	TRBD2	TRBJ2-5	-	TGTGCCAGCGGCGTACTCAGACTAGCGGGGGGACAAGAGACCCAGTACTTC	CASGVLRLAGGQETQYF
TRBV7-8	-	TRBJ2-7	few	TGTGCCAGCAGCCCAGCAACAGATACAGCCTACGAGCAGTACTTC	CASSPATDTAYEQYF
TRBV2	-	TRBJ2-2	few	TGTGCCAGCAGTGTGGCGTCGAACACCGGGGAGCTGTTTTTT	CASSVASNTGELFF
TRBV5-6	TRBD1	TRBJ1-5	-	TGTGCCAGCAGCGAGGGACAGGGGTTTCAGCCCCAGCATTTT	CASSEGQGFQPQHF
TRBV27	-	TRBJ2-7	-	TGTGCCACCGGGGACCTAAGGGGCAGGGGTTACGAGCAGTACTTC	CATGDLRGRGYEQYF
TRBV20-1	-	TRBJ2-1	-	TGCAGTGCTAAAAAACTAGGGAGCTCCTACAATGAGCAGTTCTTC	CSAKKLGSSYNEQFF
TRBV9	-	TRBJ1-1	-	TGTGCCAGCAGCGTAGCGGAGGGGCACACTGAAGCTTTCTTT	CASSVAEGHTEAFF
TRBV28	-	TRBJ1-1	-	TGTGCCAGCAGCTCCCCCGGCGGGTACACTGAAGCTTTCTTT	CASSSPGGYTEAFF
TRBV7-9	TRBD2	TRBJ2-3	-	TGTGCCAGCAGCTTATACGGGACTACACTCACAGATACGCAGTATTTT	CASSLYGTTLTDTQYF
TRBV7-2	-	TRBJ1-1	-	TGTGCCAGCAGGGGTAGGGGTCGGGAGTTGGAGTCCCCTAACACTGAAGCTTTCTTT	CASRGRGRELESPNTEAFF
TRBV7-2	-	TRBJ2-2	-	TGTGCCAGCAGCCCTATTAGAGTCACCGGGGAGCTGTTTTTT	CASSPIRVTGELFF
TRBV18	-	TRBJ2-1	medium-sized	TGTGCCAGCTCACCACGGGCCGACAATGAGCAGTTCTTC	CASSPRADNEQFF
TRBV28	TRBD1	TRBJ1-1	few	TGTGCCAGCAGTTTATGGGGACAGCGGAACACTGAAGCTTTCTTT	CASSLWGQRNTEAFF
TRBV5-4	-	TRBJ1-1	once	TGTGCCAGCAGCTTGGGTCCCGGGACTGAAGCTTTCTTT	CASSLGPGTEAFF
TRBV6-1	TRBD1	TRBJ1-1	-	TGTGCCAGCAGTGAAAGGGGGCGAACTGAAGCTTTCTTT	CASSERGRTEAFF
TRBV11-2	-	TRBJ1-1	medium-sized	TGTGCCAGCACCCCAGGCGCGGGCTACACTGAAGCTTTCTTT	CASTPGAGYTEAFF
TRBV20-1	-	TRBJ1-1	few	TGCAGTGCTAGGGGGCAGATCACTGAAGCTTTCTTT	CSARGQITEAFF
TRBV6-2/TRBV6-3	-	TRBJ2-1	-	TGTGCCAGCAGTCTTACTGGGGGGAATGAGCAGTTCTTC	CASSLTGGNEQFF
TRBV11-3	-	TRBJ1-2	-	TGTGCCAGCAGCTTAGATGTATCCACTCGGGGCTACACCTTC	CASSLDVSTRGYTF
TRBV6-5	TRBD2	TRBJ2-1	once	TGTGCCAGCAGTAACTTAGCGGGTGGGGATGAGCAGTTCTTC	CASSNLAGGDEQFF
TRBV20-1	-	TRBJ2-7	-	TGCAGTGCTCCGAGGGGGGGAAGAGTACACGAGCAGTACTTC	CSAPRGGRVHEQYF
TRBV5-4	TRBD1	TRBJ2-3	-	TGTGCCAGCAGCTCTCCGGGACAGGGTTCAGATACGCAGTATTTT	CASSSPGQGSDTQYF
TRBV6-1	TRBD1	TRBJ2-7	-	TGTGCCAGCGGAAAGCCAGGGGGCTTGTACGAGCAGTACTTC	CASGKPGGLYEQYF
TRBV27	-	TRBJ2-7	large	TGTGCCAGCAGTTTAAACAGGGAGTACGACGAGCAGTACTTC	CASSLNREYDEQYF
TRBV6-1	-	TRBJ1-1	few	TGTGCCAGCAGTCAACAGGCGAACACTGAAGCTTTCTTT	CASSQQANTEAFF
TRBV28	TRBD1	TRBJ2-7	-	TGTGCCAGCAGTTTTACCCGGACAGGGTCCTACGAGCAGTACTTC	CASSFTRTGSYEQYF
TRBV28	-	TRBJ1-5	-	TGTGCCAGCGGCCCCGGGGTGCTTTTGGGCAATCAGCCCCAGCATTTT	CASGPGVLLGNQPQHF
TRBV5-1	-	TRBJ1-1	-	TGCGCCAGCAGCTGGGACATTTTGAACACTGAAGCTTTCTTT	CASSWDILNTEAFF
TRBV20-1	-	TRBJ2-5	-	TGCAGTGCTAAGGGACTTCGGAGGGAGACCCAGTACTTC	CSAKGLRRETQYF
TRBV19	TRBD2	TRBJ2-7	-	TGTGCCAGTAGTCCCGGACTAGCGGGAGGCACCTACGAGCAGTACTTC	CASSPGLAGGTYEQYF